This TCR beta chain is from a study of CD8 T cells in ankylosing spondylitis. TCRdb called the 5' RACE reads again in MiXCR, with one record for every CDR3 protein. The sample records about 160,000 distinct CDR3 sequences, 15% to 20% being singletons. The CDR3 consists of 16 residues. The V gene's germline CDR1 is GTSNPN and CDR2 SVGIG (reference sequence). V lost 2 bases to trimming and J lost 2 bases; unmatched junction nucleotides: 8. Sequencing input: blood, either unsorted or a sorted T cell fraction (not recorded which). The chain is built from TRBV30 and TRBJ2-2; 7 nucleotides line up with TRBD2. The sequence derives from a male donor with ankylosing spondylitis or in good health (not recorded which). The DNA of the CDR3 is TGTGCCTGGAGTCCTCCGGAGCGGGAAAACACCGGGGAGCTGTTTTTT. Translated: CAWSPPERENTGELFF.